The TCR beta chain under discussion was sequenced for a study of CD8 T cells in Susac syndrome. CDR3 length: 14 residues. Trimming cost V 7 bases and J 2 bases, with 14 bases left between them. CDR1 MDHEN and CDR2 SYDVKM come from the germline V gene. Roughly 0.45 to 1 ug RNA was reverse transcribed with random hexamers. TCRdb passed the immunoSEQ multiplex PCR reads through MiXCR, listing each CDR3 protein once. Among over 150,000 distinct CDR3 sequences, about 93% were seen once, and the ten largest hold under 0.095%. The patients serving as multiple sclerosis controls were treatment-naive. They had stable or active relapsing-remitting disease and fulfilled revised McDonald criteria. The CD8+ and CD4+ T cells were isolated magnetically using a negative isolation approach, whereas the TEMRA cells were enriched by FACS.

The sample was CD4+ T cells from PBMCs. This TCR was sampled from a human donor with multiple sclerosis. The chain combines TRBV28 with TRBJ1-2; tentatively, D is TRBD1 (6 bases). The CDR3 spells CASKLTGVNYGYTF. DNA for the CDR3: TGTGCCAGCAAACTGACAGGTGTCAACTATGGCTACACCTTC.